This section outlines one TCR beta chain sequence together with its context. Its antigen is currently not known. No much larger clone exists at a distance of one base, and base qualities are not known. These data are taken from a study of T cell responses to AZD1222 COVID-19 vaccine (dated by TCRdb to the early 2020s). About the full investigation: TCR sequencing was performed for some 250 trial participants, of whom around 200 were given two doses of AZD1222 and around 25 were given two doses of MenACWY control vaccine. Trial participants were enrolled by age into subgroups of 18-55, 56-69 and 70-plus years, and around 150, 28 and 57 TCR-sequenced participants, respectively, were included in these subgroups. Study-wide conclusions, independent of this receptor: The 56-69-year group was small, and its depth increase did not reach significance, likely because of low power. Because no day 14 peak-response samples were available, repertoires were characterized only after the peak T cell response. Conclusions about previously exposed vaccinees were limited because only a handful of AZD1222 recipients were SARS-CoV-2 seropositive at baseline. Participants were mostly white British, with more females than males. The authors suggested clonal diversity may have been underestimated. A significant rise in spike-specific TCR breadth and depth was observed after two AZD1222 doses relative to day 0 and relative to MenACWY recipients. Epitopes outside the regions mutated in the B.1.351 and B.1.1.7 variants were reportedly recognized by nearly half of the unique spike-specific TCRs. Vaccine-associated CD4 TCRs spanned the whole spike protein, with dominant responses in regions 160-218 and 743-854.

Per the publication, the time point label means: baseline before first vaccination. The label giving this sample's treatment or condition can be read as: meningococcal conjugate vaccine given as trial control. Vaccinee samples were obtained from the UK trials COV001 and COV002, which included a single-blind randomized controlled phase 2/3 trial of AZD1222 (ChAdOx1 nCoV-19) in healthy adults. Trial participant PBMC samples were collected at day 0 and day 28 after the second dose for TCRbeta chain sequencing. The CDR3, from cysteine to phenylalanine, totals 15 residues. Only CDR3 DNA is held: 45 bases, read in frame from base 1. Trimming costs V 5 bases and J 5 bases, and their ends lie 19 bases apart. Sequences MNHEY (CDR1) and SMNVEV (CDR2) are obtained from the germline V gene (reference sequence). The CDR3 regions of human TCRbeta chains were analyzed by immunosequencing. The paper's data handling went like this. Repertoire TCRs were checked for matches against a reference library of SARS-CoV-2-specific TCRs that had been generated using the MIRA antigen-specificity platform. Breadth meant the fraction of unique TCRs that were SARS-CoV-2-associated, whereas depth meant the fraction of total T cells that were SARS-CoV-2-associated. Each spike-specific TCR was assigned to its reactive spike region and to a CD4 or CD8 class using the MIRA data. Log10-transformed breadth and depth values were compared by one-way ANOVA with Sidak's multiple comparisons tests. Not all clones reach the TCRdb copy of this immuneACCESS table, which keeps in-frame sequences only. Checked studies attribute under half of the gap to unresolved V genes and leave the rest unexplained. The D gene and trimming were derived from the DNA, and the V and J assignments and clone size from that table. For this sample the table gives about 150,000 clones, of which 88% were detected only once. Together, the top ten hold about 3.2% of the sample.

The sequence joins TRBV27 to TRBJ2-7, with TRBD1 tentatively as D gene (5 bases match). Material: peripheral blood, obtained on day 0 of MenACWY control vaccination. This clonotype was sampled from an adult in good health. Read as DNA, the sequence is TGTGCCAGCAGTCCCGGACACGGACGGACAAACGAGCAGTACTTC. Its protein product is CASSPGHGRTNEQYF.